Listed below are T cell receptor beta chains from one sample, sequenced in a study of blood T cells in healthy people across ages. Using its own MiXCR run on the 5' RACE reads, TCRdb lists one record per CDR3 protein. The repertoire holds around 2 million distinct CDR3 sequences, with approximately 39% as singletons. Sequenced input: blood. The receptor set was obtained from a human donor in good health. The CDR3 runs from the conserved cysteine through the conserved F or W. The D gene is left open where the match is weak. Expanded clones get a size class; other rows say once, few or many, or leave the size out.

v_call	d_call	clone_size	j_call	cdr3_aa	cdr3_nt
TRBV4-1	TRBD2	few	TRBJ2-7	CASSQDGGGVPYEQYF	TGCGCCAGCAGCCAAGACGGGGGAGGGGTGCCCTACGAGCAGTACTTC
TRBV20-1	NA	NA	TRBJ2-5	CSAARQARETQYF	TGCAGTGCTGCCAGACAGGCCCGAGAGACCCAGTACTTC
TRBV14	TRBD1	NA	TRBJ1-2	CASSPRDREINGYTF	TGTGCCAGCAGTCCCCGGGACAGGGAAATCAATGGCTACACCTTC
TRBV6-1	NA	NA	TRBJ2-6	CASRARGSPGGVDSGANVLTF	TGTGCCAGCAGGGCCAGGGGCTCCCCCGGAGGTGTCGACTCTGGGGCCAACGTCCTGACTTTC
TRBV7-9	NA	NA	TRBJ1-2	CAGGATGGYTF	TGTGCCGGAGGGGCTACGGGTGGCTACACCTTC
TRBV12-5	TRBD1	NA	TRBJ1-1	CASGFGTERMITEAFF	TGTGCTAGCGGTTTTGGGACAGAAAGGATGATCACTGAAGCTTTCTTT
TRBV6-6	TRBD1	few	TRBJ1-1	CASTWGTGATEAFF	TGTGCCAGCACTTGGGGGACAGGGGCAACTGAAGCTTTCTTT
TRBV28	NA	few	TRBJ2-7	CASSSGYYEQYF	TGTGCCAGCAGTTCCGGATACTACGAGCAGTACTTC
TRBV20-1	NA	few	TRBJ2-3	CSASIGPSTDTQYF	TGCAGTGCTAGCATAGGTCCTAGCACAGATACGCAGTATTTT
TRBV12-3/TRBV12-4	NA	few	TRBJ2-5	CASSLVLTEETQYF	TGTGCCAGCAGTTTAGTTCTCACAGAAGAGACCCAGTACTTC
TRBV20-1	TRBD2	NA	TRBJ2-7	CSARVVAGAYEQYF	TGCAGTGCTAGAGTTGTAGCGGGGGCCTACGAGCAGTACTTC
TRBV7-3	TRBD2	NA	TRBJ2-1	CASSLAGGTYNVQVF	TGTGCCAGCAGCTTGGCGGGGGGTACGTACAATGTGCAGGTCTTC
TRBV20-1	TRBD2	many	TRBJ2-5	CSAYKTSGGAEETQYF	TGCAGTGCGTACAAGACTAGCGGGGGGGCGGAAGAGACCCAGTACTTC
TRBV4-1	NA	few	TRBJ1-5	CASSQAGVNQPQHF	TGCGCCAGCAGCCAAGCCGGAGTCAATCAGCCCCAGCATTTT
TRBV5-1	NA	NA	TRBJ1-5	CASSLGRGDSNQPQHF	TGCGCCAGCAGCTTGGGGAGGGGGGACAGCAATCAGCCCCAGCATTTT